This entry features one T cell receptor (beta chain) sequence. Its antigen remains unidentified. This sample was included in a study of T cell responses to AZD1222 COVID-19 vaccine. Study at large: Samples with a second dose at about 4 or about 12 weeks were pooled together.

Some clones are missing from TCRdb's copy, which holds only in-frame ones; the method was immunoSEQ multiplex PCR. The profile covers some 150,000 clones, with around 90% appearing a single time and approximately 20% taken by the ten largest. Trimming at V came to 6 bases and at J to 3 bases, leaving 5 bases not matched to a gene. The CDR3 spans 13 residues. Germline values: CDR1 MNHEY, CDR2 SVGAGI. Findings of the study overall: Vaccine-associated CD4 TCRs ranged over spike, dominating at 160-218 and 743-854. Two AZD1222 administrations were followed by greater Spike-specific TCR breadth and depth. Only five or six AZD1222 recipients tested seropositive at baseline.

Sequenced material: peripheral blood, taken on day 0 of AZD1222 vaccination. This receptor was taken from an adult in good health. J is TRBJ2-7 and V is TRBV6-5; 7 nucleotides agree with TRBD1. The CDR3 sequence: CASRRDSSYEQYF. In DNA form, the CDR3 reads TGTGCCAGCAGAAGGGACAGTAGCTACGAGCAGTACTTC.